The 25 T cell receptor beta chains in this list originate from one sample, sequenced in a study of breast tumors, draining lymph nodes, adjacent tissues. TCRdb called the multiplex PCR reads again in MiXCR, with one record for every CDR3 protein. The sample lists about 270,000 distinct CDR3 sequences, 30% occurring once. Breast cancer patients provided tissue from their axillary draining lymph nodes. Sequencing input: axillary lymph node tissue. Receptors were obtained from a female donor with breast cancer. Some clones in this sample may be carry-over from other donors' samples.

The rearrangement uses TRBV7-8 and TRBJ2-5, with D perhaps TRBD1 (6 bases). Germline V lookup: CDR1 SGHVS, CDR2 FQNEAQ. V was pared by 4 bases and J by 3 bases, with 12 bases between. This CDR3 region has 14 residues. The CDR3 nucleotides are TGTGCCAGCAGCTCGAGGGGGTGGGAAGAGACCCAGTACTTC. Its translation is CASSSRGWEETQYF.

This clonotype was seen at least ten times. The chain carries TRBV7-2 and TRBJ1-2, with 8 bases identical to TRBD1. Trimming took 1 base from V and 0 from J; bases not matched to a gene: 4. Germline V gene lookup returns CDR1 SGHTA and CDR2 FQGNSA. This CDR3 region has 16 residues. The DNA for the CDR3 is TGTGCCAGCAGCTTAGACAGGGGGACAGCTAACTATGGCTACACCTTC. Its protein is CASSLDRGTANYGYTF.

This clonotype came up a few times. This sequence joins TRBV6-5 and TRBJ2-1; 8 nucleotides line up with TRBD1. Germline CDR1 MNHEY, CDR2 SVGAGI. V gave up 5 bases and J gave up 8 bases; unmatched junction bases: 17. The CDR3 has 17 residues. CDR3 loop: CASSPEAPGTGRDEQFF. CDR3 nucleotide sequence: TGTGCCAGCAGTCCCGAGGCCCCCGGGACAGGTCGGGATGAGCAGTTCTTC.

The J gene is TRBJ2-2, the V gene TRBV30; unclear D gene. The germline gives CDR1 GTSNPN, CDR2 SVGIG (reference sequence). There are 14 residues in the CDR3. Between the trimmed V and J ends, which lost 0 bases and 0 bases, there was a span of 5 bases. CDR3 in amino acids: CAWSVNSNTGELFF. In nucleotides, the CDR3 is TGTGCCTGGAGTGTAAACTCGAACACCGGGGAGCTGTTTTTT.

This clonotype was seen repeatedly, ten times or more. V gene TRBV12-3 or TRBV12-4 combines with J gene TRBJ1-2; D might be TRBD1 (6 bases). CDR3 size: 12 residues. The ends were cut back, 6 bases at V and 11 bases at J, with 16 bases in the middle. The CDR3 nucleotides are TGTGCCAGCAGCCCAACAAGGGGGAAATACACCTTC. Protein sequence: CASSPTRGKYTF.

There are many counts of this clonotype. J is TRBJ2-1 and V is TRBV2, with 12 nucleotides matching TRBD2. This CDR3 comprises 15 residues. Trimming took 6 bases from V and 8 from J; bases not matched to a gene: 8. Germline loops: CDR1 SNHLY, CDR2 FYNNEI. The CDR3 DNA is TGTGCCAGCAGCACCGGGACTAGCGGGTTCGATGAGCAGTTCTTC. Its protein product is CASSTGTSGFDEQFF.

The V gene is TRBV7-9, the J gene TRBJ2-5; 8 bases are shared with TRBD2. From germline, CDR1 is SEHNR and CDR2 FQNEAQ (reference sequence). CDR3 length: 18 residues. The J segment lost 5 bases and the V segment lost 1 base, leaving 15 bases of the junction unmatched. Here the CDR3 DNA reads TGTGCCAGCAGCTTAGGGAACGGTCCGGGAGGGTGGGGGGAGACCCAGTACTTC. The encoded protein is CASSLGNGPGGWGETQYF.

The chain uses TRBV12-3 or TRBV12-4 and TRBJ1-4; 7 bases line up with TRBD1. V lost 6 bases and J lost 5; bases outside the gene matches: 6. The CDR3 consists of 14 residues. The DNA of the CDR3 is TGTGCCAGCAGGCTCGGGACAGCCAATGAAAAACTGTTTTTT. Its translation: CASRLGTANEKLFF.

Note on this clonotype: Its ends do not fully match the called genes, so a read error is possible. The rearrangement joins TRBV7-9 to TRBJ2-1; 7 bases are a match to TRBD1. Germline V CDR1 and CDR2: SEHNR, FQNEAQ (reference sequence). The CDR3 runs 15 residues. In DNA, the CDR3 is TGTGCCGGCAGCCAACAGGGGAATTTCTACAATGAGCAGTTCTTC. As protein: CAGSQQGNFYNEQFF.

The table lists this clonotype with a count of one. A much larger clonotype is one base distant, so this may be a read error. V is TRBV4-2 and J is TRBJ2-1; TRBD2 aligns across 7 bases. Germline assignment: CDR1 LGHNA and CDR2 YNFKEQ. CDR3 size: 16 residues. The CDR3 is CAGSQDAGVGGNEQFF. Written as DNA, the CDR3 is TGTGCCGGCAGCCAAGACGCGGGAGTGGGAGGGAATGAGCAGTTCTTC.

This clonotype was found many times. The chain couples TRBV6-5 to TRBJ2-1; the D gene is possibly TRBD2 (5 bases). This CDR3 comprises 14 residues. Trimming left V 5 bases short and J 6 bases short, with 14 bases between. The V gene's germline CDR1 is MNHEY and CDR2 SVGAGI. The CDR3 sequence: CASSPTRTGNEQFF. For the CDR3, the DNA is TGTGCCAGCAGTCCAACTAGGACCGGCAATGAGCAGTTCTTC.

With respect to this clonotype: A much larger clone is a single base away; this may be a read error. The conserved closing phenylalanine or tryptophan is absent in this CDR3, likely reflecting a read error. The CDR3 spells CASTREFVGEQFS. CDR3 DNA sequence: TGTGCCAGCACGCGGGAGTTTGTTGGTGAGCAGTTCTCC. The genes are TRBV9 and TRBJ2-1, with 7 positions matching TRBD2. After removal of 6 bases from V and 9 bases from J, the junction contained 9 bases not matched to a gene. CDR3 size: 13 residues. Germline assignment: CDR1 SGDLS and CDR2 YYNGEE.

This clonotype was seen repeatedly, ten times or more. The chain couples TRBV12-3 or TRBV12-4 to TRBJ1-2; D is unclear. V lost 9 bases and J lost 7, with 18 bases in between. The CDR3 length is 13 residues. CDR3 coding DNA: TGTGCCAGTCTATCGCGCGGAGCTTCTGGCTACACCTTC. Protein: CASLSRGASGYTF.

The rearrangement joins TRBV24-1 to TRBJ2-1; D might be TRBD1 or TRBD2, each matching 6 bases. The V and J ends lost 4 bases and 3 bases respectively, with 15 bases between them. CDR1 and CDR2 (germline): KGHDR, SFDVKD. This CDR3 is built from 16 residues. CDR3 region: CATSDNAGDFYNEQFF. CDR3 nucleotide sequence: TGTGCCACCAGTGACAATGCAGGGGACTTCTACAATGAGCAGTTCTTC.

This clonotype was observed a handful of times. A much larger clone lies one base from this, so it may be a read error. V is TRBV4-1 and J is TRBJ2-1; TRBD2 matches at 8 bases. Looked up from germline, CDR1 is MGHRA and CDR2 is YSYEKL. The CDR3 length is 13 residues. The CDR3, as DNA: TGCGCCAGCAGCTTCGGGACTAGAGTTGGGCAGGTCTTC. It yields the protein CASSFGTRVGQVF.

This chain's CDR3 is CASSPSLLGTNEAFF. The CDR3 DNA follows: TGCGCCAGCAGCCCTTCCCTCTTGGGGACAAACGAAGCTTTCTTT. The gene calls are TRBV4-1 and TRBJ1-1, with a weak D call TRBD1 (6 bases). Trimming left V 4 bases short and J 8 bases short, with 20 bases between. Germline V gives CDR1 MGHRA, CDR2 YSYEKL. This CDR3 has 15 amino acids.

In its sample, this clonotype was seen many times. This chain joins TRBV10-2 and TRBJ2-7; 11 bases are a match to TRBD2. J was trimmed by 6 bases and V by 4 bases; bases with no gene match: 5. This CDR3 contains 14 residues. The germline V gene has CDR1 WSHSY and CDR2 SAAADI. The CDR3: CASSVTSGSTEQYF. As DNA, the CDR3 is TGCGCCAGCAGTGTTACTAGCGGGAGTACCGAGCAGTACTTC.

This clonotype occurred a few times. V is TRBV30 and J is TRBJ1-2; D unresolved. The CDR3 runs 13 residues. The germline CDR1 and CDR2 sequences are GTSNPN and SVGIG (reference sequence). V was pared by 0 bases and J by 8 bases, with 13 bases between. The CDR3 region is CAWSVRPPGGYTF. The CDR3 bases are TGTGCCTGGAGTGTCCGACCTCCTGGGGGCTACACCTTC.

This clonotype was picked up many times. The V call is TRBV5-1, the J call TRBJ2-7; 15 bases are a match to TRBD2. Germline CDR1 SGHRS, CDR2 YFSETQ. The J segment lost 6 bases and the V segment lost 4 bases, leaving 5 bases of the junction unmatched. This CDR3 has 15 amino acids. This CDR3 reads CASSPGLAGGLEQYF. The CDR3 nucleotides are TGCGCCAGCAGCCCGGGACTAGCGGGAGGTCTCGAGCAGTACTTC.

This clonotype has at least ten counts. The chain joins TRBV7-2 to TRBJ2-5; 9 bases line up with TRBD2. Trimming removed 4 bases from V and 3 bases from J; junction bases left unmatched: 3. CDR1 and CDR2 from the germline V gene are SGHTA and FQGNSA. The CDR3 spans 14 residues. CDR3 region: CASSSLAGEETQYF. The CDR3 DNA follows: TGTGCCAGCAGCTCTTTAGCGGGAGAAGAGACCCAGTACTTC.

The chain uses TRBV3-1 and TRBJ2-7, with D perhaps matching TRBD2 (6 bases). V was trimmed by 1 base and J by 4 bases, leaving 17 bases between them. The CDR3 covers 16 residues. Germline V gene sequence: CDR1 LGHDT, CDR2 YNNKEL (reference sequence). In nucleotides, the CDR3 is TGTGCCAGCAGCCAAGGAAGATCGGGAGATAGATACGAGCAGTACTTC. Translated, it gives CASSQGRSGDRYEQYF.

The table lists this clonotype with a few counts. Being one base from a much bigger clone, this may be a read error. The chain recombines TRBV6-1 with TRBJ2-6; tentative D call: TRBD1 (5 bases). CDR3 length: 13 amino acids. Germline V CDR1 and CDR2: MNHNS, SASEGT. CDR3 protein: CASENSGADVLTF. In DNA form, the CDR3 reads TGTGCCAGCGAGAACTCTGGGGCCGACGTCCTGACTTTC.

V and J are TRBV28 and TRBJ1-6, with D perhaps TRBD1 (5 bases). This CDR3 is 15 amino acids long. V was trimmed by 3 bases and J by 7 bases, leaving 13 bases between them. CDR1 MDHEN and CDR2 SYDVKM come from the germline V gene. The CDR3 DNA is TGTGCCAGCAGTTTTCAACAGGCTGTAAATTCACCCCTCCACTTT. Protein sequence: CASSFQQAVNSPLHF.

The sample holds many counts of this clonotype. The chain recombines TRBV29-1 with TRBJ2-5, with 9 positions matching TRBD2. Trimming removed 2 bases from V and 5 bases from J; junction bases left unmatched: 12. The CDR3 runs to 16 residues. Germline assignment: CDR1 SQVTM and CDR2 ANQGSEA. The CDR3, as DNA: TGCAGCGTTGAATGGTGGCGGGAGGGCCATGGGGAGACCCAGTACTTC. This encodes CSVEWWREGHGETQYF.

This clonotype was detected ten times or more. The V and J genes are TRBV20-1 and TRBJ2-7, with D possibly being TRBD2 (6 bases). V was shortened by 2 bases and J by 7 bases, with 21 bases between the two germline ends. This CDR3 contains 15 residues. CDR1 is DFQATT and CDR2 is SNEGSKA in the germline V gene (reference sequence). CDR3 region: CSARMAGSGLGEQYF. The DNA for the CDR3 is TGCAGTGCTAGAATGGCCGGGAGCGGGTTGGGGGAGCAGTACTTC.